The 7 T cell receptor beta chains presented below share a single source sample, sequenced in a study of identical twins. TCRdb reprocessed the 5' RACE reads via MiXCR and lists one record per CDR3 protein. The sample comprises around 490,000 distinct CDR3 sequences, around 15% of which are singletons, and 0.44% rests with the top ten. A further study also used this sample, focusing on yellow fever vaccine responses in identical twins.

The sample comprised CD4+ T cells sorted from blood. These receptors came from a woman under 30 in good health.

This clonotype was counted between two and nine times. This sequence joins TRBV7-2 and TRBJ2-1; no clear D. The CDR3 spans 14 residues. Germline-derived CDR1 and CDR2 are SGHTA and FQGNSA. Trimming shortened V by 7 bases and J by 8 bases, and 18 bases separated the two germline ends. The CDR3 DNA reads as TGTGCCAGCAAGTACAGCCTAGGGTCGGATGAGCAGTTCTTC. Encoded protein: CASKYSLGSDEQFF.

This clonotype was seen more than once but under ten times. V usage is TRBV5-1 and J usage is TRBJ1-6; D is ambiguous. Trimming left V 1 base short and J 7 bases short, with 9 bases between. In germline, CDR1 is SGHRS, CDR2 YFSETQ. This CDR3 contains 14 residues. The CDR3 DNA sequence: TGCGCCAGCAGCTTGATTACAGAAAATTCACCCCTCCACTTT. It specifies CASSLITENSPLHF.

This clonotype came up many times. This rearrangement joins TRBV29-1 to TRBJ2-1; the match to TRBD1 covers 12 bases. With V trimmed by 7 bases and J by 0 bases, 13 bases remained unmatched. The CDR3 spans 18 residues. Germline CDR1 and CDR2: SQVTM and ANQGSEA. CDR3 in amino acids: CSARPGQGALSSYNEQFF. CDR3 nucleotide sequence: TGCAGCGCGAGACCGGGACAGGGGGCGTTGAGCTCCTACAATGAGCAGTTCTTC.

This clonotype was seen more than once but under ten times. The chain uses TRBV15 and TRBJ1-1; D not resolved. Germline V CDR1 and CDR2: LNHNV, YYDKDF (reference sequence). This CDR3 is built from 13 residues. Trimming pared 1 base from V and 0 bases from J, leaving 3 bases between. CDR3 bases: TGTGCCACCAGCAGAGCGGTGAACACTGAAGCTTTCTTT. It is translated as CATSRAVNTEAFF.

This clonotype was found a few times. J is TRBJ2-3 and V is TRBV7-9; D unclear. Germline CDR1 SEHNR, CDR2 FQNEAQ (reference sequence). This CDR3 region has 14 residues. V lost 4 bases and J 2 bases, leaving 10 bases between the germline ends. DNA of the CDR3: TGTGCCAGCAGCTCCGGGTCTTACACAGATACGCAGTATTTT. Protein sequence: CASSSGSYTDTQYF. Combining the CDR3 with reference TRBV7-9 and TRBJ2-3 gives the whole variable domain DTGVSQNPRHKITKRGQNVTFRCDPISEHNRLYWYRQTLGQGPEFLTYFQNEAQLEKSRLLSDRFSAERPKGSFSTLEIQRTEQGDSAMYLCASSSGSYTDTQYFGPGTRLTVL.

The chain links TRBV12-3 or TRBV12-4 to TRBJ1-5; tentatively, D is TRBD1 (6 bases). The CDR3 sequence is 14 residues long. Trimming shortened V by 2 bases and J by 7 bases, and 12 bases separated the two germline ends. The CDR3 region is CASSLMGGAQPQHF. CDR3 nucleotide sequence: TGTGCCAGCAGTTTAATGGGGGGGGCCCAGCCCCAGCATTTT.

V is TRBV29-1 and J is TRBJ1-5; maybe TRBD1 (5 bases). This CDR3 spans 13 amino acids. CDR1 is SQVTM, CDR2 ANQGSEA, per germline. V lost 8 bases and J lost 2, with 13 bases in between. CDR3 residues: CSTGQGRNQPQHF. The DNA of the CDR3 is TGCAGCACGGGTCAGGGTCGCAATCAGCCCCAGCATTTT. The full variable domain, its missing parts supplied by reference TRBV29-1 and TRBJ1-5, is SAVISQKPSRDICQRGTSLTIQCQVDSQVTMMFWYRQQPGQSLTLIATANQGSEATYESGFVIDKFPISRPNLTFSTLTVSNMSPEDSSIYLCSTGQGRNQPQHFGDGTRLSIL.